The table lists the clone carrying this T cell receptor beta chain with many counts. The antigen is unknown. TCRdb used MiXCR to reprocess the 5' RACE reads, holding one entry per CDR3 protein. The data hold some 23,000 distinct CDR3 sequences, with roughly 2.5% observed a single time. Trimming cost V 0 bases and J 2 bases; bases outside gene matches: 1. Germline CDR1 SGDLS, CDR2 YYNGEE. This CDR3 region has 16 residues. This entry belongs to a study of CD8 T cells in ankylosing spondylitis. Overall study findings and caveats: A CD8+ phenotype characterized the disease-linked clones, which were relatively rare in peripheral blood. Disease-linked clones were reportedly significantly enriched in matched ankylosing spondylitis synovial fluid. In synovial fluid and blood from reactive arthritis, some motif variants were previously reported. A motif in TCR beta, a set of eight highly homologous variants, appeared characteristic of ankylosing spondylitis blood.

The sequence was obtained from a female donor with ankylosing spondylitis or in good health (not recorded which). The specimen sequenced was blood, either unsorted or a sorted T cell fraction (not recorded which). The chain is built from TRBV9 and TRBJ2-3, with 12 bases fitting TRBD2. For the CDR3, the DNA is TGTGCCAGCAGCGTAGCTAGCGGGGGGGCCACAGATACGCAGTATTTT. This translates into CASSVASGGATDTQYF.